One and the same sample provided the 13 T cell receptor beta chains below, sequenced in a study of control samples from healthy donors and cancer patients. Clones were sequenced by immunoSEQ multiplex PCR, and TCRdb holds only the in-frame ones, with some missing. The sample contains under 140,000 clones, 85% to 90% of which appear only once. Sample: PBMCs. Receptor source: a woman aged 60-70 years with lung cancer.

The chain couples TRBV19 to TRBJ1-2; 9 bases are shared with TRBD1. This CDR3 is 14 amino acids long. Germline V gene data show CDR1 as LNHDA and CDR2 as SQIVND (reference sequence). J gave up 4 bases and V 10 bases, and 10 bases lay outside the gene matches. DNA for the CDR3: TGTGCCACCCAGCACGGGACAGGGACCTATGGCTACACCTTC. It translates to CATQHGTGTYGYTF.

This sequence joins TRBV3-1 (or the pseudogene TRBV3-2) and TRBJ2-7; D perhaps matches TRBD1 (5 bases). This CDR3 has 11 residues. CDR1 LGHDT and CDR2 YNNKEL come from the germline V gene (reference sequence). With 2 bases removed from V and 7 bases from J, the gap between germline ends came to 6 bases. CDR3 sequence reads: CASSQQGEQYF. CDR3 sequence (DNA): TGTGCCAGCAGCCAACAGGGTGAGCAGTACTTC.

The chain joins TRBV7-2 to TRBJ1-1, with D possibly matching TRBD1 (5 bases). V dropped 6 bases and J dropped 1 base, with 12 bases sitting between them. The length of the CDR3 is 14 residues. Germline values: CDR1 SGHTA, CDR2 FQGNSA. The CDR3 sequence: CASRWGTGNTEAFF. The CDR3 DNA reads as TGTGCCAGCAGGTGGGGGACGGGGAACACTGAAGCTTTCTTT.

This chain joins TRBV11-3 and TRBJ2-5, with 9 bases lining up with TRBD2. With 2 bases clipped from V and 2 bases from J, the junction kept 3 bases outside the gene matches. Germline-derived CDR1 and CDR2 are SGHNT and YENEEA. This CDR3 spans 15 amino acids. CDR3 sequence reads: CASSLLAGLQETQYF. The CDR3, as DNA: TGTGCCAGCAGCTTACTAGCGGGGCTACAAGAGACCCAGTACTTC.

This chain connects TRBV7-9 to TRBJ2-1; 9 positions agree with TRBD2. CDR1 is SEHNR, CDR2 FQNEAQ, per germline (reference sequence). CDR3 size: 15 residues. Trimming cost V 1 base and J 5 bases; bases outside gene matches: 3. The CDR3 nucleotides read TGTGCCAGCAGCTTAGGGGGCGGGAGGGACAATGAGCAGTTCTTC. Protein: CASSLGGGRDNEQFF.

The chain recombines TRBV19 with TRBJ1-2; D is unclear. The V gene's germline CDR1 is LNHDA and CDR2 SQIVND (reference sequence). Trimming shortened V by 6 bases and J by 1 base, and 9 bases separated the two germline ends. The CDR3 covers 13 residues. The CDR3, as DNA: TGTGCCAGTAGCCGCTCGGATAACTATGGCTACACCTTC. Protein: CASSRSDNYGYTF.

DNA for the CDR3: TGTGCCAGTAGGAGGCTGGCAGGGAACACCGGGGAGCTGTTTTTT. Amino acids: CASRRLAGNTGELFF. The chain has TRBV19 and TRBJ2-2; D gene unclear. Trimming removed 6 bases from V and 1 base from J, with 12 bases in between. The germline gives CDR1 LNHDA, CDR2 SQIVND (reference sequence). The CDR3 contains 15 residues.

The CDR3 here is CASSGRGRENYGYTF. In DNA form, the CDR3 reads TGTGCCAGCAGTGGGAGGGGCAGGGAGAACTATGGCTACACCTTC. The chain recombines TRBV2 with TRBJ1-2; D possibly corresponds to TRBD1 (5 bases). Germline CDR1 SNHLY, CDR2 FYNNEI. The length of the CDR3 is 15 residues. Between the trimmed V and J ends, which lost 4 bases and 2 bases, there was a span of 14 bases.

This clone was recorded a few times. Other DNA sequences of this sample code for an identical CDR3. V and J are TRBV5-1 and TRBJ2-1, with TRBD1 matching over 10 bases. CDR3 length: 14 amino acids. With V trimmed by 0 bases and J by 7 bases, 1 base remained unmatched. Germline V gene lookup returns CDR1 SGHRS and CDR2 YFSETQ. The CDR3 region has the DNA TGCGCCAGCAGCTTGGGGACAGGGGGGAATGAGCAGTTCTTC. Residues: CASSLGTGGNEQFF.

The chain recombines TRBV19 with TRBJ1-1, with a possible D match to TRBD1 (5 bases). This CDR3 region has 12 residues. The germline V gene has CDR1 LNHDA and CDR2 SQIVND (reference sequence). Trimming left V 6 bases short and J 6 bases short, with 11 bases between. In DNA, the CDR3 is TGTGCCAGTAGCCACGGGACCTCTGAAGCTTTCTTT. It is translated as CASSHGTSEAFF.

The gene calls are TRBV12-5 and TRBJ2-5; a weak D match, TRBD1 (6 bases). V was clipped by 6 bases and J by 5 bases, with 19 bases between them. The germline V gene has CDR1 LGHNT and CDR2 FRNRAP. The CDR3 length is 15 residues. DNA of the CDR3: TGTGCTAGTGGCCCTGGGGGCGTAAGTATGGAGACCCAGTACTTC. Translating it yields CASGPGGVSMETQYF. Full variable domain (rest looked up from reference TRBV12-5 and TRBJ2-5): DARVTQTPRHKVTEMGQEVTMRCQPILGHNTVFWYRQTMMQGLELLAYFRNRAPLDDSGMPKDRFSAEMPDATLATLKIQPSEPRDSAVYFCASGPGGVSMETQYFGPGTRLLVL.

The chain combines TRBV11-1 with TRBJ1-6, with a weak D call TRBD1 (6 bases). The germline V gene encodes CDR1 SGHAT and CDR2 FQDESV (reference sequence). V lost 3 bases and J lost 10, with 13 bases in between. This CDR3 has 14 residues. In DNA, the CDR3 is TGTGCCAGCAGCTTTGGGGGGCAAGGATCACCCCTCCACTTT. The encoded protein is CASSFGGQGSPLHF. Using reference TRBV11-1 and TRBJ1-6 for the parts outside the CDR3, the full variable domain is EAEVAQSPRYKITEKSQAVAFWCDPISGHATLYWYRQILGQGPELLVQFQDESVVDDSQLPKDRFSAERLKGVDSTLKIQPAELGDSAMYLCASSFGGQGSPLHFGNGTRLTVT.

The chain links TRBV10-3 to TRBJ1-1; TRBD1 matches at 11 bases. CDR1 and CDR2 from the germline V gene are ENHRY and SYGVKD. The CDR3 is made up of 14 amino acids. V lost 8 bases, J lost 5 bases, and 7 bases stayed unmatched. The chain's CDR3 is CAIGTGQGDTEAFF. The CDR3 nucleotides are TGTGCCATCGGAACGGGACAGGGGGATACTGAAGCTTTCTTT.